This record concerns one T cell receptor beta chain sequence. Diagnoses were established using clinical symptoms, serum thyroxine and TRAb, thyroid ultrasound and orbital computed tomography. This specimen comes from a study of T cells in Graves' hyperthyroidism and ophthalmopathy. What was amplified from RNA transcripts were TCR beta CDR3 regions. A first-round RT-PCR of the TCR CDR3 used the HTBI primer set. TCRdb fed the multiplex PCR reads into MiXCR, producing one record per CDR3 protein. The data contain roughly 580,000 distinct CDR3 sequences, about half of them singletons. This CDR3 contains 15 residues. The germline V gene encodes CDR1 SGHRS and CDR2 YFSETQ. Trimming stripped 3 bases from V and 4 bases from J, with 16 bases between.

The TCR originated in a woman younger than 30 with Graves' hyperthyroidism. The sequenced material came from peripheral blood or thyroid tissue (not recorded which). V usage is TRBV5-1 and J usage is TRBJ1-1; a possible D gene is TRBD1 (5 bases). The DNA of the CDR3 is TGCGCCAGCAGCTCCGAAACAAGAAGGGGCACTGAAGCTTTCTTT. This gives the protein CASSSETRRGTEAFF.